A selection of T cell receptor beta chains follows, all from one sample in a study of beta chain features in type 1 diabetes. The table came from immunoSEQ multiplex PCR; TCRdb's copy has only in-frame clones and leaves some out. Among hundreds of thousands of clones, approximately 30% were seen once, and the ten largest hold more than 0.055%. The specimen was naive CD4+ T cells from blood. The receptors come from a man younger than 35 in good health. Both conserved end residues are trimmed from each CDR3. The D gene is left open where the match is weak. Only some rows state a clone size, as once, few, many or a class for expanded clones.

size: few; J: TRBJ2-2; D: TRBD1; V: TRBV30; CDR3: AWRPRDRHTGELF
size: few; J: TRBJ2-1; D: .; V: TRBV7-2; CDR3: ASSASASSYNEQF
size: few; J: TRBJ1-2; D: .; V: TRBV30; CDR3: AWTENILWGYT
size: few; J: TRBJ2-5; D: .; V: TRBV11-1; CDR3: ASREQETQY
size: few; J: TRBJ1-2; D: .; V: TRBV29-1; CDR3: SVAQINYGYT
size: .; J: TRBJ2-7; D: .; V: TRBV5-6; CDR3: ASSLQSYEQY
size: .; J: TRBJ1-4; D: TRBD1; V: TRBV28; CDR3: ASSSYRGDNEKLF
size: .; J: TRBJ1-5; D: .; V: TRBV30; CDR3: AWTIGTQPQH
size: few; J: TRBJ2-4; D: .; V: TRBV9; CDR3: ASSVAGSKNIQY
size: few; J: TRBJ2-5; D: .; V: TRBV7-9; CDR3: ASSLQLETQY